This T cell receptor beta chain was obtained from a study of T cells in tumors after PD-1 blockade. CDR1 and CDR2 from the germline V gene are MDHEN and SYDVKM. V shed 8 bases and J shed 5 bases, with 23 bases lying between them. The CDR3 length is 16 residues. TCRdb's table, derived via immunoSEQ multiplex PCR, lists solely in-frame clones and lacks some. Of tens of thousands of clones in the sample, roughly three quarters are singletons; the top ten hold roughly 9.4%. On this clone itself: Its specificity is unknown.

Study-wide results and limits: About 41% of tumor TCR clonotypes were also found in blood.

The chain uses TRBV28 and TRBJ2-3, with D perhaps given as TRBD1 or TRBD2 (7 bases each). The clonotype comes from a human donor with advanced basal cell or squamous cell carcinoma (not recorded which). Sequences were derived from PBMCs, sampled before anti-PD-1 therapy. The CDR3 DNA follows: TGTGCCAGCCTAACCACGGGGGCAGGGGGGGGAGATACGCAGTATTTT. This encodes CASLTTGAGGGDTQYF.